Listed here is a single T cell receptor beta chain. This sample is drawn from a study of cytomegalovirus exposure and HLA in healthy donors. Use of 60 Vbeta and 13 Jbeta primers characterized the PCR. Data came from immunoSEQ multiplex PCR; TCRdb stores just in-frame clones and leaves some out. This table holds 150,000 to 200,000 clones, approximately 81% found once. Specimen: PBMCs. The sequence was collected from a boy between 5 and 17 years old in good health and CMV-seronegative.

The chain's CDR3 is CASSYSTQGFVTQYF. The CDR3 DNA is TGTGCCAGCAGTTACTCGACCCAGGGGTTCGTTACGCAGTATTTT. The V and J genes are TRBV6-5 and TRBJ2-3, with D maybe TRBD1 (6 bases). V shed 0 bases and J shed 8 bases, with 15 bases lying between them. The length of the CDR3 is 15 residues. Germline V gene lookup returns CDR1 MNHEY and CDR2 SVGAGI.